Sequencing of this T cell receptor beta chain was carried out in a study of blood T cell repertoires in COVID-19. Source study methods: Estimation of nucleated cell counts was performed using reference gene primer amplification. Repertoires were generated with immunoSEQ multiplex PCR, while TCRdb's copy carries only in-frame clones and drops some. Clone size and the V and J calls come from that table; the DNA yielded D and trimming. The sample has 97,000 or so clones; around 90% are singletons. There are 13 residues in the CDR3. The V end was cut by 7 bases, the J end by 4 bases, with 12 bases between. The germline CDR1 and CDR2 sequences are KGHDR and SFDVKD. A Seattle source enrolled patients during active infection and followed them longitudinally.

The rearrangement uses TRBV24-1 and TRBJ1-1; D call uncertain. The TCR sequence derives from a woman aged 50 to 60 with COVID-19, enrolled during active disease. The sequenced sample was peripheral blood. In DNA form, the CDR3 reads TGTGCCACCAGAGGCCTCACGGGCACTGAAGCTTTCTTT. It is translated as CATRGLTGTEAFF.